These T cell receptor beta chains were read from a single sample in a study of response to subunit inactivated influenza vaccine. A single record per CDR3 protein comes from TCRdb applying MiXCR to the RT-PCR reads. Of roughly 650,000 distinct CDR3 sequences listed, around 16% were seen once; the top ten hold around a tenth. The sequencing used PBMCs from blood, collected 11 to 12 days after vaccination. Receptor source: a man aged 50 to 59 who received an inactivated influenza vaccine. Each CDR3 is given with its conserved first and last residue. D genes are given only for firm matches. Clone size is not always given. Where it is, it says once, few, many or a class for expanded clones.

J gene,D gene,V gene,clone size,CDR3 DNA,CDR3 protein
TRBJ2-5,.,TRBV12-3/TRBV12-4,many,TGTGCCAGCGGAATAGGGACTTTACAAGAGACCCAGTACTTC,CASGIGTLQETQYF
TRBJ2-1,TRBD1,TRBV4-3,.,TGCGCCAGCAGCCAAGATCTCCAGACAGGGTCCAATGAGCAGTTCTTC,CASSQDLQTGSNEQFF
TRBJ2-3,.,TRBV6-1,.,TGTGCCTCCGGACAGCCTAGCACAGATACGCAGTATTTT,CASGQPSTDTQYF
TRBJ1-4,TRBD1,TRBV6-1,.,TGTGCCAGCAGAACTGAGGGGACAGCGACTAATGAAAAACTGTTTTTT,CASRTEGTATNEKLFF
TRBJ2-7,.,TRBV21-1,.,TGTGCCAGCAGCCCTGACCCTCTAGCGGAACACGCCTACGAGCAGTACTTC,CASSPDPLAEHAYEQYF
TRBJ2-5,.,TRBV29-1,many,TGCAGCGTTGAATGGGGGGGCCGGGGAGAGACCCAGTACTTC,CSVEWGGRGETQYF
TRBJ2-1,TRBD2,TRBV5-5,.,TGTGCCAGCAGCTCCTCAGGGACTAGCCTCTACAATGAGCAGTTCTTC,CASSSSGTSLYNEQFF
TRBJ1-2,TRBD1,TRBV7-2,.,TGTGCCAGCAGCTTAGCGCTGGGGACAGACTATGGCTACACCTTC,CASSLALGTDYGYTF
TRBJ2-7,TRBD1,TRBV29-1,many,TGCAGCGCCGGACAGGGAACGACCTACGAGCAGTACTTC,CSAGQGTTYEQYF
TRBJ1-4,TRBD1,TRBV11-1,.,TGTGCCAGCAGCTTGAGGACCGGGACAGGGGATGAAAAACTGTTTTTT,CASSLRTGTGDEKLFF
TRBJ2-5,.,TRBV4-1,once,TGCGCCAGCAGCCCCACAGCCCTTCAAGAGACCCAGTACTTC,CASSPTALQETQYF
TRBJ1-4,.,TRBV4-3,.,TGCGCCAGCAGCCAACCCAGGGAGGGTAATGAAAAACTGTTTTTT,CASSQPREGNEKLFF
TRBJ2-7,TRBD2,TRBV7-9,.,TGTGCCAGCAGCCGATCTAGCGGGACGGGCGAGCAGTACTTC,CASSRSSGTGEQYF
TRBJ1-1,.,TRBV10-3,.,TGTGCCATCAGTGAGATGCAACAGAACACTGAAGCTTTCTTT,CAISEMQQNTEAFF
TRBJ2-1,.,TRBV7-2,.,TGTGCCAGCAGCTTAGCCGCGGGGCGCCGGAATGAGCAGTTCTTC,CASSLAAGRRNEQFF
TRBJ2-7,.,TRBV3-1,few,TGTGCCAGCAGCCAGGTGAGGGGTGGTGAGCAGTACTTC,CASSQVRGGEQYF
TRBJ2-1,.,TRBV24-1,few,TGTGCCACCAGTGATCCAGTCAGCAGACAGGGAGGCTACAATGAGCAGTTCTTC,CATSDPVSRQGGYNEQFF
TRBJ2-1,TRBD1,TRBV4-3,.,TGCGCCAGCAGCCAAGAACAGGGGGCTTTCAATGAGCAGTTCTTC,CASSQEQGAFNEQFF
TRBJ2-1,.,TRBV5-1,many,TGCGCCAGCACGAAGGCGGTGACCTACAATGAGCAGTTCTTC,CASTKAVTYNEQFF
TRBJ1-2,TRBD1,TRBV27,many,TGTGCCAGCAGTTTGTATCAGGGGGACATCTATGGCTACACCTTC,CASSLYQGDIYGYTF
TRBJ2-1,.,TRBV3-2,.,TGTGCCACCAGCCAGGGATACTCCCAAGGACTAGCGGCCTCCTACAATGAGCAGTTCTTC,CATSQGYSQGLAASYNEQFF
TRBJ2-5,.,TRBV6-2/TRBV6-3,few,TGTGCCAGCAGTCTAGCCGGGATGGAGACCCAGTACTTC,CASSLAGMETQYF
TRBJ1-1,.,TRBV6-1,.,TGTGCCAGCAGCAGGAATGTCCCGAACACTGAAGCTTTCTTT,CASSRNVPNTEAFF
TRBJ2-3,.,TRBV5-1,few,TGCGCCAGCAGTTCAAGGGCGACTGATACGCAGTATTTT,CASSSRATDTQYF
TRBJ1-6,TRBD1,TRBV6-2/TRBV6-3,.,TGTGCCAGCAGTTACTCAACAGGGGTTGGCTCACCCCTCCACTTT,CASSYSTGVGSPLHF
TRBJ1-1,.,TRBV20-1,few,TGCAGTGCTAGACGAAAGTTGAACACTGAAGCTTTCTTT,CSARRKLNTEAFF
TRBJ1-4,TRBD1,TRBV20-1,few,TGCAGTGCTAGTCCCGGGACAGGGCGCGAAAAACTGTTTTTT,CSASPGTGREKLFF
TRBJ2-7,.,TRBV9,.,TGTGCCAGCAGCGTGGAGGGGGTGGCCTACGAGCAGTACTTC,CASSVEGVAYEQYF
TRBJ1-6,TRBD1,TRBV6-4,.,TGTGCCAGCAGTTTGACAGGGGAAAATTCACCCCTCCACTTT,CASSLTGENSPLHF
TRBJ2-1,TRBD2,TRBV12-3/TRBV12-4,.,TGTGCCAGCAGTTTCCTGGGGGGGGAAAGTGAGCAGTTCTTC,CASSFLGGESEQFF
TRBJ1-2,.,TRBV7-2,many,TGTGCCAGCAGCTTAGGTGCGGGGTATGGCTACACCTTC,CASSLGAGYGYTF
TRBJ2-1,TRBD2,TRBV5-1,.,TGCGCCAGCAGCTTGGTAGGGACTAGCGGGAGCAATGAGCAGTTCTTC,CASSLVGTSGSNEQFF
TRBJ2-7,TRBD1,TRBV6-1,many,TGTGCCAGCAGTGCAGGACAGGGGGCGTACGAGCAGTACTTC,CASSAGQGAYEQYF
TRBJ2-7,.,TRBV4-3,few,TGCGCCAGCAGCCAAGATCGGTGGCTCTACGAGCAGTACTTC,CASSQDRWLYEQYF
TRBJ2-2,TRBD1,TRBV29-1,few,TGCAGCGGATCGGACAGGGCGAACACCGGGGAGCTGTTTTTT,CSGSDRANTGELFF
TRBJ2-1,TRBD2,TRBV7-8,few,TGTGCCCTGAGTAGGACTAGCGGGAGTTCCTACAATGAGCAGTTCTTC,CALSRTSGSSYNEQFF
TRBJ2-5,TRBD1,TRBV18,few,TGTGCCAGCTCACCAACGACAGGGCCGGAGACCCAGTACTTC,CASSPTTGPETQYF
TRBJ2-3,.,TRBV6-5,once,TGTGCCAGCAGTAAACAGGGATCTCTCACAGATACGCAGTATTTT,CASSKQGSLTDTQYF
TRBJ2-1,TRBD1,TRBV10-3,.,TGTGCCATCAACGCCGGACAGGGCCGGATTTACAATGAGCAGTTCTTC,CAINAGQGRIYNEQFF
TRBJ2-2,.,TRBV14,few,TGTGCCAGCAGCCAACAAGTCAGCACCGGGGAGCTGTTTTTT,CASSQQVSTGELFF
TRBJ2-1,.,TRBV7-6,.,TGTGCCAGCAGCCCCTTTCTCAGCTCCTACAATGAGCAGTTCTTC,CASSPFLSSYNEQFF
TRBJ1-2,.,TRBV4-2,few,TGTGCCAGCAGCCAAGATCGTTCGATAAGCTATGGCTACACCTTC,CASSQDRSISYGYTF
TRBJ2-3,.,TRBV20-1,once,TGCAGTGCTCGAAGGGCAGGAGGCATAGATACGCAGTATTTT,CSARRAGGIDTQYF
TRBJ2-7,TRBD2,TRBV5-5,many,TGTGCCAGCAGCTCTACTAGCGGGGAGGCATCCGAGCAGTACTTC,CASSSTSGEASEQYF
TRBJ1-1,.,TRBV20-1,.,TGCAGTGTTAAACCTCAGGGGACCATGAACACTGAAGCTTTCTTT,CSVKPQGTMNTEAFF
TRBJ2-2,.,TRBV24-1,.,TGTGCCACCAGTGATAGAGGAAACACCGGGGAGCTGTTTTTT,CATSDRGNTGELFF
TRBJ2-3,.,TRBV7-3,.,TGTGCCAGCAGCCCTGTCGGGTACCCGAACACAGATACGCAGTATTTT,CASSPVGYPNTDTQYF
TRBJ2-2,TRBD1,TRBV10-3,few,TGTGCCACGCGTCTGGGACAGGGTGTCAGTGGTACCGGGGAGCTGTTTTTT,CATRLGQGVSGTGELFF
TRBJ2-7,TRBD2,TRBV4-1,.,TGCGCCAGCAGCCCTGAACTAGCGGGGAACTACGAGCAGTACTTC,CASSPELAGNYEQYF
TRBJ2-2,.,TRBV15,few,TGTGCCACCAGCAGAGTATCGGGCCTGGACACCGGGGAGCTGTTTTTT,CATSRVSGLDTGELFF
TRBJ2-7,TRBD2,TRBV20-1,.,TGCAGTGCTGAGGTTAGCGGGGCCACCTACGAGCAGTACTTC,CSAEVSGATYEQYF
TRBJ1-5,.,TRBV12-3/TRBV12-4,many,TGTGCCAGCCGTCGTAGCAATCAGCCCCAGCATTTT,CASRRSNQPQHF
TRBJ2-3,TRBD2,TRBV20-1,.,TGCAGTGCTAGATTTGAGCGGGGCTACCCCACAGATACGCAGTATTTT,CSARFERGYPTDTQYF
TRBJ2-3,TRBD1,TRBV6-2/TRBV6-3,few,TGTGCCAGCAGCTACCCCGGACAGGGGGTTGATACGCAGTATTTT,CASSYPGQGVDTQYF
TRBJ2-3,.,TRBV6-2/TRBV6-3,many,TGTGCCAGCAGTCAAGGGGATACGCAGTATTTT,CASSQGDTQYF